Listed here are 24 T cell receptor beta chains from one sample, sequenced in a study of OX40 agonist ivuxolimab in advanced cancers. Only in-frame clones appear in the TCRdb table, and some are missing; sequencing was by immunoSEQ multiplex PCR. The repertoire holds over 35,000 clones, with 75% to 85% as singletons. Here the sequenced sample was CD4+ or CD8+ T cells sorted from blood, taken in a trial of the OX40 agonist ivuxolimab. Receptor source: an adult with an advanced solid tumor such as melanoma, head and neck, liver or kidney cancer.

The chain has TRBV6-5 and TRBJ2-7; D perhaps matches TRBD2 (6 bases). The germline CDR1 and CDR2 sequences are MNHEY and SVGAGI. The CDR3 loop spans 13 amino acids. V lost 7 bases and J 4 bases, leaving 14 bases between the germline ends. The CDR3 nucleotides read TGTGCCAGCACGAGGGTTAGCGGATACGAGCAGTACTTC. Encoded protein: CASTRVSGYEQYF.

V gene TRBV29-1 combines with J gene TRBJ2-6; D not certain. V was pared by 2 bases and J by 2 bases, with 4 bases between. The CDR3 consists of 13 residues. Germline lookup yields CDR1 SQVTM and CDR2 ANQGSEA. The CDR3: CSVEKPGANVLTF. The CDR3 DNA follows: TGCAGCGTTGAAAAACCTGGGGCCAACGTCCTGACTTTC.

There are a few counts of this clone. Relative to the germline gene, one junction end is altered; a read error may explain this. The gene calls are TRBV7-2 and TRBJ2-2, with D perhaps TRBD2 (5 bases). In germline, CDR1 is SGHTA, CDR2 FQGNSA. The CDR3 has 20 residues. The CDR3, as DNA: TGTGCCAGCAGCCTAGCTCTATGGCAGCGTGGTAAAACGAACACCGGGGAGCTGTTTTTT. It specifies CASSLALWQRGKTNTGELFF.

The chain recombines TRBV10-3 with TRBJ2-7; D perhaps matches TRBD2 (5 bases). V dropped 1 base and J dropped 0 bases, with 10 bases sitting between them. Germline values: CDR1 ENHRY, CDR2 SYGVKD. This CDR3 comprises 15 residues. The CDR3 here is CAISEYRLHSYEQYF. The CDR3 nucleotides read TGTGCCATCAGTGAGTATAGACTACACTCCTACGAGCAGTACTTC.

The J gene is TRBJ2-1, the V gene TRBV14; 9 nucleotides agree with TRBD2. V lost 4 bases, J lost 6 bases, and 4 bases stayed unmatched. This CDR3 comprises 14 residues. Germline CDR1 and CDR2: SGHDN and FVKESK. For the CDR3, the DNA is TGTGCCAGCAGCCCGGGACTAGCTCCCAATGAGCAGTTCTTC. This sequence encodes CASSPGLAPNEQFF.

The chain carries TRBV10-1 and TRBJ2-1; D tentatively reads TRBD1 or TRBD2 (5 bases each). CDR1 is WNHNN and CDR2 is SYGVQD in the germline V gene (reference sequence). Trimming took 3 bases from V and 3 from J, leaving 9 bases between them. The CDR3 spans 14 residues. DNA of the CDR3: TGCGCCAGCAGTGATGGGGGTTACTACAATGAGCAGTTCTTC. It specifies CASSDGGYYNEQFF.

The chain is built from TRBV6-5 and TRBJ1-1; D gene unclear. Trimming removed 0 bases from V and 3 bases from J, with 14 bases in between. CDR1 MNHEY and CDR2 SVGAGI come from the germline V gene. The CDR3 runs to 16 residues. Written as DNA, the CDR3 is TGTGCCAGCAGTTACTCGATCAACGACCGTTACACTGAAGCTTTCTTT. As protein: CASSYSINDRYTEAFF.

The chain joins TRBV6-1 to TRBJ1-1, with D possibly being TRBD1 (5 bases). Trimming stripped 1 base from V and 6 bases from J, with 18 bases between. The CDR3 sequence is 16 residues long. Looked up from germline, CDR1 is MNHNS and CDR2 is SASEGT. CDR3 residues: CASSEVYRSPGPEAFF. CDR3 in DNA: TGTGCCAGCAGTGAAGTCTACAGGAGCCCAGGCCCTGAAGCTTTCTTT.

The chain is built from TRBV4-1 and TRBJ2-7; D is possibly TRBD1 (5 bases). There are 13 residues in the CDR3. CDR1 is MGHRA, CDR2 YSYEKL, per germline. With 6 bases removed from V and 5 bases from J, the gap between germline ends came to 14 bases. The CDR3 loop is CASRSTVLNEQYF. CDR3 nucleotides: TGCGCCAGCAGGTCGACAGTTTTAAACGAGCAGTACTTC.

The J gene is TRBJ1-1, the V gene TRBV7-2; D unresolved. This CDR3 is 15 amino acids long. Trimming removed 5 bases from V and 0 bases from J, with 13 bases in between. Germline values: CDR1 SGHTA, CDR2 FQGNSA. CDR3 DNA sequence: TGTGCCAGCAGCCCCGTGAATACCATGAACACTGAAGCTTTCTTT. This codes for CASSPVNTMNTEAFF.

This clone was detected only a few times. The chain links TRBV7-9 to TRBJ1-6; no definite D call. V was pared by 4 bases and J by 7 bases, with 14 bases between. Germline values: CDR1 SEHNR, CDR2 FQNEAQ (reference sequence). This CDR3 comprises 15 residues. CDR3 loop: CASSSDPGYNSPLHF. The CDR3, as DNA: TGTGCCAGCAGCTCTGACCCAGGTTACAATTCACCCCTCCACTTT.

The chain links TRBV28 to TRBJ1-1; the match to TRBD1 covers 10 bases. This CDR3 has 15 residues. J gave up 5 bases and V 1 base, and 4 bases lay outside the gene matches. The germline V gene encodes CDR1 MDHEN and CDR2 SYDVKM. CDR3 sequence (DNA): TGTGCCAGCAGTTTATTTAGGACAGGGGGAACTGAAGCTTTCTTT. Translating it yields CASSLFRTGGTEAFF. Using reference TRBV28 and TRBJ1-1 for the parts outside the CDR3, the full variable domain is DVKVTQSSRYLVKRTGEKVFLECVQDMDHENMFWYRQDPGLGLRLIYFSYDVKMKEKGDIPEGYSVSREKKERFSLILESASTNQTSMYLCASSLFRTGGTEAFFGQGTRLTVV.

The J gene is TRBJ1-3, the V gene TRBV19; D gene uncertain. The CDR3 spans 16 residues. V dropped 2 bases and J dropped 0 bases, with 11 bases sitting between them. Germline CDR1 and CDR2: LNHDA and SQIVND (reference sequence). This CDR3 is CASSIYAETSGNTIYF. CDR3 sequence (DNA): TGTGCCAGTAGTATATATGCAGAAACCTCTGGAAACACCATATATTTT. The entire variable domain, with the rest obtained from reference TRBV19 and TRBJ1-3, is as follows: DGGITQSPKYLFRKEGQNVTLSCEQNLNHDAMYWYRQDPGQGLRLIYYSQIVNDFQKGDIAEGYSVSREKKESFPLTVTSAQKNPTAFYLCASSIYAETSGNTIYFGEGSWLTVV.

The chain employs TRBV5-1 and TRBJ2-1; TRBD1 aligns across 11 bases. Germline V lookup: CDR1 SGHRS, CDR2 YFSETQ. The CDR3 loop spans 18 amino acids. The V and J ends lost 0 bases and 0 bases, in that order; junction bases with no gene match: 5. The CDR3 spells CASSLGTGGLSSYNEQFF. In DNA form, the CDR3 reads TGCGCCAGCAGCTTGGGGACAGGGGGCCTTAGCTCCTACAATGAGCAGTTCTTC. The full variable domain, completed using reference TRBV5-1 and TRBJ2-1, is KAGVTQTPRYLIKTRGQQVTLSCSPISGHRSVSWYQQTPGQGLQFLFEYFSETQRNKGNFPGRFSGRQFSNSRSEMNVSTLELGDSALYLCASSLGTGGLSSYNEQFFGPGTRLTVL.

This chain joins TRBV6-5 and TRBJ1-4; D ambiguous. CDR3 length equals 13 residues. Looked up from germline, CDR1 is MNHEY and CDR2 is SVGAGI. The V gene lost 9 bases and the J gene lost 13 bases, with 21 bases spanning the gap. In DNA form, the CDR3 reads TGTGCCAGTTGCCGTGAGGCCTATATCGGACTGTTTTTT. This gives the protein CASCREAYIGLFF.

This clone has a handful of counts. The J gene is TRBJ1-1, the V gene TRBV9, with D possibly being TRBD1 (6 bases). Between the trimmed V and J ends, which lost 0 bases and 7 bases, there was a span of 10 bases. The CDR3 extends over 13 amino acids. Germline assignment: CDR1 SGDLS and CDR2 YYNGEE. CDR3 protein: CASSVGPDSEAFF. The CDR3 region has the DNA TGTGCCAGCAGCGTAGGCCCGGACAGTGAAGCTTTCTTT.

V gene TRBV27 combines with J gene TRBJ2-3; 13 nucleotides match TRBD2. The J segment lost 6 bases and the V segment lost 8 bases, leaving 11 bases of the junction unmatched. This CDR3 region has 16 residues. CDR1 and CDR2 (germline): MNHEY, SMNVEV (reference sequence). The CDR3 DNA reads as TGTGCCAGCTCAGAATACAGGACTAGCGGGAGTGATACGCAGTATTTT. Protein sequence: CASSEYRTSGSDTQYF.

The J gene is TRBJ2-3, the V gene TRBV5-1; no clear D. The CDR3 has 12 amino acids. The V and J ends lost 0 bases and 5 bases respectively, with 4 bases between them. Looked up from germline, CDR1 is SGHRS and CDR2 is YFSETQ. As DNA, the CDR3 is TGCGCCAGCAGCTTGGCAGTAGATACGCAGTATTTT. This codes for CASSLAVDTQYF.

The chain carries TRBV11-2 and TRBJ2-5; tentative D call: TRBD2 (7 bases). The ends were cut back, 5 bases at V and 5 bases at J, with 21 bases in the middle. This CDR3 has 16 amino acids. The germline gives CDR1 SGHAT, CDR2 FQNNGV. The CDR3 nucleotides are TGTGCCAGCAGCCCGAGGAGAGGGGGGGGACGGGAGACCCAGTACTTC. Protein sequence: CASSPRRGGGRETQYF. Variable domain in full (rest from reference TRBV11-2 and TRBJ2-5): EAGVAQSPRYKIIEKRQSVAFWCNPISGHATLYWYQQILGQGPKLLIQFQNNGVVDDSQLPKDRFSAERLKGVDSTLKIQPAKLEDSAVYLCASSPRRGGGRETQYFGPGTRLLVL.

Here the CDR3 reads CASSTPSRRGRHDEQYF. CDR3 nucleotide sequence: TGTGCCAGCAGCACGCCTAGCCGCCGGGGCCGGCACGACGAGCAGTACTTC. This chain uses TRBV21-1 with TRBJ2-7. TRBV21-1 is termed a pseudogene. The CDR3 covers 17 residues.

The chain employs TRBV7-2 and TRBJ1-3; 7 bases agree with TRBD1. The CDR3 is 15 residues long. V lost 5 bases, J lost 0 bases, and 4 bases stayed unmatched. Germline CDR1 is SGHTA and CDR2 is FQGNSA. CDR3 in DNA: TGTGCCAGCAGCCGCCGACAGGGCTCTGGAAACACCATATATTTT. This translates into CASSRRQGSGNTIYF.

The rearrangement links TRBV18 to TRBJ2-5; 14 nucleotides line up with TRBD2. V shed 5 bases and J 4 bases; nucleotides not matched to a gene: 3. The V gene's germline CDR1 is KGHSH and CDR2 LQKENI. The CDR3 sequence is 15 residues long. CDR3: CASSTGTSGRETQYF. The CDR3 nucleotides are TGTGCCAGCTCAACCGGGACTAGCGGGAGAGAGACCCAGTACTTC.

The gene calls are TRBV5-6 and TRBJ1-3; D is unclear. Germline V gene sequence: CDR1 SGHDT, CDR2 YYEEEE. CDR3 length: 14 residues. The V end was cut by 1 base, the J end by 2 bases, with 7 bases between. In DNA, the CDR3 is TGTGCCAGCAGCTTGTTAACAGCTGGAAACACCATATATTTT. Protein: CASSLLTAGNTIYF.

The chain joins TRBV5-1 to TRBJ1-1, with D uncertain. V lost 0 bases and J lost 2, with 8 bases in between. The CDR3 has 14 amino acids. The V gene's germline CDR1 is SGHRS and CDR2 YFSETQ. CDR3 sequence: CASSLAQVNTEAFF. DNA of the CDR3: TGCGCCAGCAGCTTGGCGCAAGTTAACACTGAAGCTTTCTTT.